Each of the 5 T cell receptor beta chains below was sequenced from the same sample in a study of metastatic and nonmetastatic thyroid tumors. TCRdb re-called the PCR reads via MiXCR. The sample holds 35,000 to 50,000 clones, about 4.2% seen once. Patients underwent thyroid surgery, and none had received any treatment before it. The sample was blood. The receptors here all came from a female donor with papillary thyroid cancer or a benign thyroid nodule (not recorded which). Some clones in this sample may be carry-over from other donors' samples.

In DNA, the CDR3 is TGTGCCAGCATCCAAGATTCTGTGGGCTATGGCTACACCTTC. Its translation is CASIQDSVGYGYTF. The chain links TRBV27 to TRBJ1-2; D is unresolved. The CDR3 is made up of 14 amino acids. Germline V CDR1 and CDR2: MNHEY, SMNVEV (reference sequence). Between the trimmed V and J ends, which lost 7 bases and 4 bases, there was a span of 16 bases.

The rearrangement uses TRBV5-4 and TRBJ2-3; 10 nucleotides match TRBD2. V lost 2 bases, J lost 4 bases, and 7 bases stayed unmatched. This CDR3 comprises 16 residues. CDR1 and CDR2 (germline): SGHNT, YYREEE (reference sequence). The CDR3 loop reads CASSLRLAGDADTQYF. The CDR3 bases are TGTGCCAGCAGCTTACGGCTAGCGGGAGACGCAGATACGCAGTATTTT.

This clone was detected only a few times. This chain uses TRBV6-1 with TRBJ2-1; D gene unclear. Trimming removed 7 bases at V and 6 bases at J, with 19 bases between. The CDR3 sequence is 15 residues long. CDR1 is MNHNS and CDR2 is SASEGT in the germline V gene. The CDR3 protein is CASTKIDGPANEQFF. CDR3 bases: TGTGCCAGCACCAAGATCGACGGGCCAGCCAATGAGCAGTTCTTC.

This clone was counted at least ten times. The rearrangement links TRBV5-1 to TRBJ2-1; D might be TRBD1 (7 bases). CDR1 is SGHRS, CDR2 YFSETQ, per germline. This CDR3 is 14 amino acids long. V was clipped by 5 bases and J by 6 bases, with 15 bases between them. This CDR3 reads CASRDRLGGNEQFF. The CDR3 region has the DNA TGCGCCAGCAGGGACAGGTTGGGAGGCAATGAGCAGTTCTTC.

J is TRBJ2-1 and V is TRBV7-8; weak D call: TRBD2 (5 bases). The CDR3 is 16 residues long. Germline CDR1 reads SGHVS; CDR2 reads FQNEAQ. Trimming shortened V by 6 bases and J by 4 bases, and 19 bases separated the two germline ends. The CDR3 DNA is TGTGCCAGCAGACCTCTAGAGGGAGTCCGTTACAATGAGCAGTTCTTC. It codes for CASRPLEGVRYNEQFF.